This TCR beta chain was identified in a study of PD-1 blockade in classical Hodgkin lymphoma. Findings and caveats of the study: Relapsed/refractory patients reportedly had lower baseline diversity than newly diagnosed patients.

Every patient had relapsed following autologous stem cell transplantation, and cohorts differed in brentuximab vedotin exposure. The method was immunoSEQ multiplex PCR; TCRdb's version includes in-frame clones alone and lacks a portion of them. The table records tens of thousands of clones, roughly 70% of them present only once. This clone was counted between two and nine times. The antigen is unknown. CDR1 MDHEN and CDR2 SYDVKM come from the germline V gene. The CDR3 is 15 amino acids. Unmatched junction bases numbered 10, after V lost 4 bases and J lost 4 bases. The receptor was derived from a human donor with classical Hodgkin lymphoma. The specimen was peripheral blood mononuclear cells (PBMCs), collected before the second cycle of nivolumab. V gene TRBV28 combines with J gene TRBJ2-7; 7 bases agree with TRBD1. The CDR3 spells CASSSTDLGQYEQYF. The CDR3 DNA follows: TGTGCCAGCAGTTCCACCGACTTGGGACAGTACGAGCAGTACTTC.